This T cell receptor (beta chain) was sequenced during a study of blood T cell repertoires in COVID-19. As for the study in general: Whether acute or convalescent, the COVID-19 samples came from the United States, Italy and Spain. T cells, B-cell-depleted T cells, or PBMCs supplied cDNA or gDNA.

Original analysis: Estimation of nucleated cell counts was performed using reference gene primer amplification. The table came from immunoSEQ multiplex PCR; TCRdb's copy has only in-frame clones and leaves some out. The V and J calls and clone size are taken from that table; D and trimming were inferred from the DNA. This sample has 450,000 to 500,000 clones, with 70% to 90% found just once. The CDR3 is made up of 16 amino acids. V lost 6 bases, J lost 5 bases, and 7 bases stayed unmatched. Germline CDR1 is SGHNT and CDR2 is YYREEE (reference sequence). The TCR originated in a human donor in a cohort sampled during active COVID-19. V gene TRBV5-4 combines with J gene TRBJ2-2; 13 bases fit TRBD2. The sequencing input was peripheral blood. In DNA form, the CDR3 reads TGTGCCAGCAACCCCGGACTAGCGGGAGTAACCGGGGAGCTGTTTTTT. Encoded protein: CASNPGLAGVTGELFF.